The text below deals with one T cell receptor beta chain. As yet, its antigen is unknown. These data belong to a study of shared clonotypes between healthy human individuals. The study, taken as a whole, reports: Investigators expected sequencing depth to affect clonotype sharing among donors. Non-shared clonotypes had lower generation probabilities than those shared by all four donors.

Execution of the assay was at deep level. Produced via immunoSEQ multiplex PCR; TCRdb's table is partial and in-frame only. The sample contains about 2.4 million clones, 93% of which appear only once. This CDR3 comprises 15 residues. J was trimmed by 4 bases and V by 1 base; bases with no gene match: 2. Germline CDR1 is SGHDN and CDR2 is FVKESK. This TCR came from a man between 18 and 35 years old in good health. Some clones in this sample may be carry-over from other donors' samples. The chain links TRBV14 to TRBJ2-1, with 9 bases matching TRBD2. Sequencing was carried out using naive CD4+ T cells from PBMCs. Sample subset: CD45RA+ positively selected. The CDR3 bases are TGTGCCAGCAGCCAAGCCAGCGGGGGGTACAATGAGCAGTTCTTC. Translating it yields CASSQASGGYNEQFF.